These T cell receptor beta chains were read from a single sample in a study of blood T cell repertoires in COVID-19. Assay: immunoSEQ multiplex PCR; the TCRdb copy retains only in-frame clones and omits some. The sample shows 150,000 to 200,000 clones, more than 75% of them seen only once. The specimen was peripheral blood. The receptors stem from a person between 65 and 79 years old with COVID-19, enrolled during active disease. Both conserved end residues are part of each CDR3. A D gene is named only where the DNA matches it firmly.

d_gene	v_gene	j_gene	CDR3aa	CDR3nt
TRBD2	TRBV7-9	TRBJ2-1	CASSYPGASGSSNEQFF	TGTGCCAGCAGCTATCCCGGGGCTAGCGGGAGTAGCAATGAGCAGTTCTTC
-	TRBV6-1	TRBJ1-1	CASSELEGPNTEAFF	TGTGCCAGCAGTGAGTTAGAGGGTCCGAACACTGAAGCTTTCTTT
-	TRBV5-1	TRBJ1-1	CASSAGVYNTEAFF	TGCGCCAGCAGCGCCGGAGTCTACAACACTGAAGCTTTCTTT
TRBD2	TRBV15	TRBJ2-5	CATSRDLGLAPVQYF	TGTGCCACCAGCAGAGACCTGGGACTAGCGCCTGTACAGTACTTC
-	TRBV4-1	TRBJ2-3	CASSLFDRLQDTQYF	TGCGCCAGCAGCCTGTTCGACAGGTTACAAGATACGCAGTATTTT
TRBD1	TRBV19	TRBJ1-4	CASSIGTGENEKLFF	TGTGCCAGTAGTATTGGGACAGGGGAGAATGAAAAACTGTTTTTT
TRBD1	TRBV6-2/TRBV6-3	TRBJ1-2	CASSQTGTGSEGGYTF	TGTGCCAGCAGTCAAACCGGGACAGGGAGCGAAGGAGGCTACACCTTC
-	TRBV20-1	TRBJ2-1	CSASGRGSSYNEQFF	TGCAGTGCTAGTGGACGGGGGAGCTCCTACAATGAGCAGTTCTTC
-	TRBV7-2	TRBJ1-2	CASGTPKQGDYGYTF	TGTGCCAGCGGAACACCGAAGCAGGGCGACTATGGCTACACCTTC
TRBD1	TRBV28	TRBJ1-2	CASSLPKGQGYGYTF	TGTGCCAGCAGTTTACCGAAAGGACAGGGCTATGGCTACACCTTC
TRBD1	TRBV6-5	TRBJ1-2	CASSYGTGGYGYTF	TGTGCCAGCAGTTACGGGACAGGGGGCTATGGCTACACCTTC
TRBD1	TRBV5-1	TRBJ2-7	CASSLVSGGFEQYF	TGCGCCAGCAGCTTGGTCTCAGGGGGCTTCGAGCAGTACTTC
-	TRBV19	TRBJ2-4	CASSPRLDSPNIQYF	TGTGCCAGTAGTCCACGCTTGGACAGTCCAAACATTCAGTACTTC
TRBD1	TRBV19	TRBJ1-1	CASSKGTGAWTEAFF	TGTGCCAGTAGTAAGGGGACAGGGGCATGGACTGAAGCTTTCTTT
TRBD2	TRBV14	TRBJ2-7	CATEQSGYGRPPYEQYF	TGTGCCACCGAACAATCGGGGTACGGGAGGCCTCCCTACGAGCAGTACTTC
TRBD1	TRBV5-8	TRBJ1-5	CASSPGTVSNQPQHF	TGTGCCAGCAGCCCTGGGACAGTTAGCAATCAGCCCCAGCATTTT
-	TRBV14	TRBJ2-2	CASSRDRTGELFF	TGTGCCAGCAGCCGAGATCGGACCGGGGAGCTGTTTTTT